This T cell receptor beta chain was sequenced during a study of T cell responses to AZD1222 COVID-19 vaccine. Overall study: Second doses that came at about 4 or about 12 weeks were put together.

As concerns this clone: Its antigen remains unidentified.

Overall study results and limits: Most donors were white British, females outnumbered males, and clonal diversity was possibly underestimated. Spike regions recognized by vaccine-associated CD4 TCRs spanned the protein, led by 160-218 and 743-854. Without day 14 samples, only post-peak T cell repertoires were studied.

Clones were read by immunoSEQ multiplex PCR, and TCRdb kept only the in-frame ones, dropping some. Here the sample spans 150,000 to 200,000 clones, almost 95% being singletons. This CDR3 comprises 14 residues. V was pared by 4 bases and J by 7 bases, with 17 bases between. Germline CDR1 and CDR2: SGDLS and YYNGEE. The receptor was derived from an adult in good health. The chain uses TRBV9 and TRBJ1-1; D is perhaps TRBD1 (6 bases). The sequences come from peripheral blood, collected on day 0 of AZD1222 vaccination. The DNA of the CDR3 is TGTGCCAGCAGCCCAAGGGCAGGGGCCGGTGAAGCTTTCTTT. Its protein product is CASSPRAGAGEAFF.